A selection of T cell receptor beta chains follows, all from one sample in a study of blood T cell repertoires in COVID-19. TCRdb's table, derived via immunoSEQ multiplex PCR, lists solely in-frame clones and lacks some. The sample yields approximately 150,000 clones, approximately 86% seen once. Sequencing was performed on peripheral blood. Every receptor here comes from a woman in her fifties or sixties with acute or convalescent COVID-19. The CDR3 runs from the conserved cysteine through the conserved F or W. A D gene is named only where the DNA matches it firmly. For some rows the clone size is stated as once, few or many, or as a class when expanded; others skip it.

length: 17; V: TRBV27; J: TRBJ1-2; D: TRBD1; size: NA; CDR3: CASSPKPGQGFFYGYTF; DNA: TGTGCCAGCAGCCCTAAACCGGGACAGGGTTTCTTCTATGGCTACACCTTC
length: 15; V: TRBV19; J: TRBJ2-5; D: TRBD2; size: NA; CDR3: CASSISSGGPGTQYF; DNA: TGTGCCAGTAGTATTTCAAGCGGGGGGCCGGGGACCCAGTACTTC
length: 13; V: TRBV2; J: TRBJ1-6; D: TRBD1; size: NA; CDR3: CASRRQGQSPLHF; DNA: TGTGCCAGCAGGAGACAGGGACAATCACCCCTCCACTTT
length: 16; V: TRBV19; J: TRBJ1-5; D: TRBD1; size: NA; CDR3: CASSPSWTGSNQPQHF; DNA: TGTGCCAGTAGTCCCTCTTGGACAGGGAGTAATCAGCCCCAGCATTTT
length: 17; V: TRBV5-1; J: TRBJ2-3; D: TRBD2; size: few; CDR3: CASSFLVESGETDTQYF; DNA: TGCGCCAGCAGCTTTTTAGTCGAGAGCGGGGAAACAGATACGCAGTATTTT
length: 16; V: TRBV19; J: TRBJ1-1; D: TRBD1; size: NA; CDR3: CASSAKGQGLGTEAFF; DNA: TGTGCCAGTAGCGCGAAGGGACAGGGGCTGGGCACTGAAGCTTTCTTT
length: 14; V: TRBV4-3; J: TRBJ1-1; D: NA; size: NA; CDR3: CASSQDPPNTEAFF; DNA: TGCGCCAGCAGCCAAGATCCTCCCAACACTGAAGCTTTCTTT
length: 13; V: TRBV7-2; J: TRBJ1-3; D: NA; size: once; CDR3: CASSSTARNTIYF; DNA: TGTGCCAGCAGCTCAACTGCGAGAAACACCATATATTTT
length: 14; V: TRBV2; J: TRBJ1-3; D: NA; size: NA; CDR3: CASSGQASGNTIYF; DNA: TGTGCCAGCAGTGGCCAGGCCTCTGGAAACACCATATATTTT
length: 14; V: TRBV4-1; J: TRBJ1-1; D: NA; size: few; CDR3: CASSPLKLSAEAFF; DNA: TGCGCCAGCAGCCCCCTGAAATTGAGCGCTGAAGCTTTCTTT
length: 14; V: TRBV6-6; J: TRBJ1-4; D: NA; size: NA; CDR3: CASTDGGAEEKLFF; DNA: TGTGCCAGCACCGACGGGGGGGCTGAGGAAAAACTGTTTTTT